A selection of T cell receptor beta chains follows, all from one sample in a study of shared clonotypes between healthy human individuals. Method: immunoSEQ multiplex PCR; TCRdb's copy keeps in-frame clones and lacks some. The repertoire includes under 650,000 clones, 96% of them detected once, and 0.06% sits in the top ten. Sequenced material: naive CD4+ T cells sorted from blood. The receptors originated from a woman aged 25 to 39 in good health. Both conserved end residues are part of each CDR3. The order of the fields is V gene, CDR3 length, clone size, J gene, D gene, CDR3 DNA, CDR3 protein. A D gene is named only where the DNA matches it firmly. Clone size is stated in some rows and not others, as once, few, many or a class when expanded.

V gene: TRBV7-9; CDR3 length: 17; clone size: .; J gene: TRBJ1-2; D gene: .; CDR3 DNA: TGTGCCAGCAGCCAGTTTCAGGGGATCACTTCACCTTATGGCTACACCTTC; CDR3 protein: CASSQFQGITSPYGYTF
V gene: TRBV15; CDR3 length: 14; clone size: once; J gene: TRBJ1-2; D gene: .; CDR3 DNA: TGTGCCACCAGCAGAGATTTAGCTAACTATGGCTACACCTTC; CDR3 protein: CATSRDLANYGYTF
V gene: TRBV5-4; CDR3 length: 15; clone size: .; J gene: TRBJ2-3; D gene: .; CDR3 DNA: TGTGCCAGCAGCTTGGATACCACCGGGGCAGATACGCAGTATTTT; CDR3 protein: CASSLDTTGADTQYF
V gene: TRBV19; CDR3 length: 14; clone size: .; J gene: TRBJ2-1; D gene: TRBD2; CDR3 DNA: TGTGCCAGTAGCCCGGGACTAGCGGGTAATGAGCAGTTCTTC; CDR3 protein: CASSPGLAGNEQFF
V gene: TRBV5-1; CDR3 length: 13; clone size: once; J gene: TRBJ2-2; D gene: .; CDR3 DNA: TGCGCCAGCAGCTTGGTTCTCACCGGGGAGCTGTTTTTT; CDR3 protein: CASSLVLTGELFF
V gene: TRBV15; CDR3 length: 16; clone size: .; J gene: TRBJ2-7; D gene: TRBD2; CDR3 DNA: TGTGCCACCAGCAGAGGGGGCCTAGCGGGGGCCTACGAGCAGTACTTC; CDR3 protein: CATSRGGLAGAYEQYF
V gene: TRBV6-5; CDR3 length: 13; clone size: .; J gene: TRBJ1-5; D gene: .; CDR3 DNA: TGTGCCAGCAGGCCAGAGGCGGATCAGCCCCAGCATTTT; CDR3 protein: CASRPEADQPQHF
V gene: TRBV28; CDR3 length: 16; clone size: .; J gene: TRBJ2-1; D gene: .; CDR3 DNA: TGTGCCAGCAGTTTGATGGGGGGGGCGCCGTACAATGAGCAGTTCTTC; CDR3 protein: CASSLMGGAPYNEQFF
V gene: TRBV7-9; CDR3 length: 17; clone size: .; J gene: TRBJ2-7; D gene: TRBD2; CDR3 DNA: TGTGCCAGCAGTTTATACCCCTCTAGCGGGAGTCAGTACGAGCAGTACTTC; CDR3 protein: CASSLYPSSGSQYEQYF
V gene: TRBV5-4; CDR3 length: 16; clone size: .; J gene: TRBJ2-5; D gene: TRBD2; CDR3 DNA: TGTGCCAGCAGCACCGGACTAGCGGGTGCGGCGGAGACCCAGTACTTC; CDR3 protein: CASSTGLAGAAETQYF
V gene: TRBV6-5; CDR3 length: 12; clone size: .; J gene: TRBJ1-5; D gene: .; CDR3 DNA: TGTGCCAGCAGTTCGATAGCGGGGGACCAGCATTTT; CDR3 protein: CASSSIAGDQHF
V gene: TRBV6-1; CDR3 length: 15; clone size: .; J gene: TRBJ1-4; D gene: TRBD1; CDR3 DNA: TGTGCCAGCAGTGAAGCGGGAATAGGGGGCGGAAAACTGTTTTTT; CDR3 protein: CASSEAGIGGGKLFF
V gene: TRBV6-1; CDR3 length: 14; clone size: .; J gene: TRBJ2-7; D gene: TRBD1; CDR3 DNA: TGTGCCAGCAGTACGGACAGGGCTGGCCACGAGCAGTACTTC; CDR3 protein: CASSTDRAGHEQYF
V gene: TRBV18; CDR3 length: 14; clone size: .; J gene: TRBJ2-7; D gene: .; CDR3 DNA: TGTGCCAGCTCACCCCAAGGAGGGCCGACTGAGCAGTACTTC; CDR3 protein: CASSPQGGPTEQYF
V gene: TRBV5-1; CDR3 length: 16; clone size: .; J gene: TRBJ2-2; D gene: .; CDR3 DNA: TGCGCCAGCAGCTCTCAGGGGTGGTTGGGCACCGGGGAGCTGTTTTTT; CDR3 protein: CASSSQGWLGTGELFF
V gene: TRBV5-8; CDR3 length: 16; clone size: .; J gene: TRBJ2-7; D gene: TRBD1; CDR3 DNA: TGTGCCAGCAGCTCAACCGGGACAGGGAAGCGCTACGAGCAGTACTTC; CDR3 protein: CASSSTGTGKRYEQYF
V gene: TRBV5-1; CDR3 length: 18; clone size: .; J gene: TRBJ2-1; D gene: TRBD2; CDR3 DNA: TGCGCCAGCAGCCAAAGAATTAGCGGGAGTTGGTCCTACAATGAGCAGTTCTTC; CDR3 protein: CASSQRISGSWSYNEQFF
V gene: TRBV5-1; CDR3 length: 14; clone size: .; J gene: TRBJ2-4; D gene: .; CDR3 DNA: TGCGCCAGCAGCTTGGACCCCTCTAGAAACATTCAGTACTTC; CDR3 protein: CASSLDPSRNIQYF
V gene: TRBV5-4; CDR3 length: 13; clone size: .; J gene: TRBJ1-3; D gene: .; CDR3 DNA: TGTGCCAGCAGCTTGGCCAGGGGAAACACCATATATTTT; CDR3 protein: CASSLARGNTIYF
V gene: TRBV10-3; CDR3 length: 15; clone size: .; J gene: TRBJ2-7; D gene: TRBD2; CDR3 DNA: TGTGCCATCAGTGAGTACCAAGCGGGAGAGAGCGAGCAGTACTTC; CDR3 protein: CAISEYQAGESEQYF
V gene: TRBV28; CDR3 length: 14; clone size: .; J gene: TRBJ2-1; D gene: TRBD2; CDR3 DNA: TGTGCCAGCAGTCCGACTAGCGGGAGTAATGAGCAGTTCTTC; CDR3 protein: CASSPTSGSNEQFF
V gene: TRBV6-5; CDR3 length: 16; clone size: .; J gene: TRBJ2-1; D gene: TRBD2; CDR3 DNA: TGTGCCAGCAGTTCGTTGCGAGCGGGAGGGGACAATGAGCAGTTCTTC; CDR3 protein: CASSSLRAGGDNEQFF
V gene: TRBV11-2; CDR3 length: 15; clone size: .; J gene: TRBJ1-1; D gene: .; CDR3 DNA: TGTGCCAGCAGCTTAGGACGCTTCAGGAACACTGAAGCTTTCTTT; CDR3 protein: CASSLGRFRNTEAFF
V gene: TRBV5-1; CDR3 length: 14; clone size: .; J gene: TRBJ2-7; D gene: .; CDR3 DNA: TGCGCCAGCAGCCCACAGGGTGGCTCCTACGAGCAGTACTTC; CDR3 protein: CASSPQGGSYEQYF
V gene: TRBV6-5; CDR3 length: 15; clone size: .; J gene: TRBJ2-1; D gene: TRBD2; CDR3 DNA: TGTGCCAGCAGTCCGAGCGGGAGAGGCGACAATGAGCAGTTCTTC; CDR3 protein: CASSPSGRGDNEQFF
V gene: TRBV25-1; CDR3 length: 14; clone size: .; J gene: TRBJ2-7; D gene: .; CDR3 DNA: TGTGCCAGCAGTGATGGAAGCTGGAACTACGAGCAGTACTTC; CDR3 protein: CASSDGSWNYEQYF
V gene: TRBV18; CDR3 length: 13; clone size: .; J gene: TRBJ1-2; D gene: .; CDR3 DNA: TGTGCCAGCTCACCAGCCCTATCTGATGGCTACACCTTC; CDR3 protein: CASSPALSDGYTF
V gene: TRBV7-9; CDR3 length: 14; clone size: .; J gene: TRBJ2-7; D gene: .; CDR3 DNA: TGTGCCAGCAGCCCGGGACTGAAACCGTACGAGCAGTACTTC; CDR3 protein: CASSPGLKPYEQYF
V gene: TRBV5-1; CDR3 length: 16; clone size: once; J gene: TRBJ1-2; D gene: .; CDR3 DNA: TGCGCCAGCAGCGCAGGACGGGGACTTACTAACTATGGCTACACCTTC; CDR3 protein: CASSAGRGLTNYGYTF
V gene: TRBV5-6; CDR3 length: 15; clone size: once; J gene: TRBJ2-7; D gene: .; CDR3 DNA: TGTGCCAGCAGCTTGTACGGGGTTTGGCTCTACGAGCAGTACTTC; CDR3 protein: CASSLYGVWLYEQYF
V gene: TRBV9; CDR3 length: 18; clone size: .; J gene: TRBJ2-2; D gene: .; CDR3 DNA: TGTGCCAGCAGCGCAAAAGGGATAAGGGACTTCCACACCGGGGAGCTGTTTTTT; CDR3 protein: CASSAKGIRDFHTGELFF
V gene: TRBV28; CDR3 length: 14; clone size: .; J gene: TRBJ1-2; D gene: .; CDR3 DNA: TGTGCCAGCAGTTTAGAGGGAATCGCCTATGGCTACACCTTC; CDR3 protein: CASSLEGIAYGYTF
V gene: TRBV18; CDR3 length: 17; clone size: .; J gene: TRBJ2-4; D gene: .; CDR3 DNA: TGTGCCAGCTCACCCTCGGGGACCCCTCGTACACCAAACATTCAGTACTTC; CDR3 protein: CASSPSGTPRTPNIQYF
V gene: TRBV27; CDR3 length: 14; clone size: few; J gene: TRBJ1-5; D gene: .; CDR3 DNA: TGTGCCAGCAGTCACGGGCCCTACAATCAGCCCCAGCATTTT; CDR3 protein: CASSHGPYNQPQHF
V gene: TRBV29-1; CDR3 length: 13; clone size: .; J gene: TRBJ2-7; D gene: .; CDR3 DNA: TGCAGCGTTGAGAAGGTAGGAAACTACGAGCAGTACTTC; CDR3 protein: CSVEKVGNYEQYF
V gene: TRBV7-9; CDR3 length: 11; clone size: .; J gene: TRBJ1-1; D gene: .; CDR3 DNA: TGTGCCAGCAGCTTGGGACCAGGAGCTTTCTTT; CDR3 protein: CASSLGPGAFF
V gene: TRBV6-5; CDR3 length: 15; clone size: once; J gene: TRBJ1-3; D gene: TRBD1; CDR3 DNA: TGTGCCAGCGGGCGGGACAGGGCGGATGGAAACACCATATATTTT; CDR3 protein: CASGRDRADGNTIYF
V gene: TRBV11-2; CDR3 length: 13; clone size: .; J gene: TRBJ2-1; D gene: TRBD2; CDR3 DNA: TGTGCCAGCACAGGGAGGGCCTTTAATGAGCAGTTCTTC; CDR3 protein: CASTGRAFNEQFF
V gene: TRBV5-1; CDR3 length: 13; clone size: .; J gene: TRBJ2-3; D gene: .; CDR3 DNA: TGCGCCAGCAGCTTGGAGAATGGAGATACGCAGTATTTT; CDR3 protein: CASSLENGDTQYF
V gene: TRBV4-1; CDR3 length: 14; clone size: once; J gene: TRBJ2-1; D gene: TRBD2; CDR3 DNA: TGCGCCAGCAGCGGGCGGGAGGGAAACAATGAGCAGTTCTTC; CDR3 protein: CASSGREGNNEQFF
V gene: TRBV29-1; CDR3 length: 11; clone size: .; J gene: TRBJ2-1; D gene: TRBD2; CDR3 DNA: TGCAGCGTCCGTCTAGCGGATGAGCAGTTCTTC; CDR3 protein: CSVRLADEQFF
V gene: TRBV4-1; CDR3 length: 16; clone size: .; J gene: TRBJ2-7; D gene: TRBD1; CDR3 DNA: TGCGCCAGCAGCCCTGCCCCGGGACAGACGACCTACGAGCAGTACTTC; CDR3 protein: CASSPAPGQTTYEQYF
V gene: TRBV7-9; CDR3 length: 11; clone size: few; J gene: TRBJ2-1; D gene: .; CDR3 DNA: TGTGCCAGCCAGGGATACAATGAGCAGTTCTTC; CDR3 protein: CASQGYNEQFF
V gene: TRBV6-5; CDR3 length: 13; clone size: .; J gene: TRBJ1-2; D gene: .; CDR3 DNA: TGTGCCAGCAGCCGCGACGGAAACTATGGCTACACCTTC; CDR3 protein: CASSRDGNYGYTF
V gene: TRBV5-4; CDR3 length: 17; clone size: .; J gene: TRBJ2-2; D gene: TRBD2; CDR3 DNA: TGTGCCAGCAGCTCCGGACTAGCGGGAGATATTGCCGGGGAGCTGTTTTTT; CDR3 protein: CASSSGLAGDIAGELFF
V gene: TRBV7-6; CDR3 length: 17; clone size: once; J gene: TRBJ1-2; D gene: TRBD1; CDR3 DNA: TGTGCCAGCAGCTATCCCCCCCGTGTACAGGGGGACTATGGCTACACCTTC; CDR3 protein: CASSYPPRVQGDYGYTF
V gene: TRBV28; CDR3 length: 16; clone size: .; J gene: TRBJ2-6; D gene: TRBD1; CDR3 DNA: TGTGCCAGCAGTTACGGGACAGTCTTCGGGGCCAACGTCCTGACTTTC; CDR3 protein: CASSYGTVFGANVLTF
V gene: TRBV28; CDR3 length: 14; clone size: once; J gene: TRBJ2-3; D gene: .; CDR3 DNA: TGTGCCAGCAGCCAACCACAGGGATCAGATACGCAGTATTTT; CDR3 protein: CASSQPQGSDTQYF
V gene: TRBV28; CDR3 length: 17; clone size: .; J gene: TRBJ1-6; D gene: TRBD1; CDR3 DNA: TGTGCCAGCAGTTTGAATCGCGGGACAGGGCGTGTTTCACCCCTCCACTTT; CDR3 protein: CASSLNRGTGRVSPLHF
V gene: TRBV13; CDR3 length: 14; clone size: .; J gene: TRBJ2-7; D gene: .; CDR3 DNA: TGTGCCAGCAGCTTAGGCGGGAGTCTCTACGAGCAGTACTTC; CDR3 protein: CASSLGGSLYEQYF
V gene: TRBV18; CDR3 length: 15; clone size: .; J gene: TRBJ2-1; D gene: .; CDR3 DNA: TGTGCCAGCTCACCCCCGGGACAACCGCTCAATGAGCAGTTCTTC; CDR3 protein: CASSPPGQPLNEQFF
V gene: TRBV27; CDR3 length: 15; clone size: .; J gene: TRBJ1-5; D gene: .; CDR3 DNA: TGTGCCAGCAGTTCCGGCAGGGGAAGGGGTCAGCCCCAGCATTTT; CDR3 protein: CASSSGRGRGQPQHF
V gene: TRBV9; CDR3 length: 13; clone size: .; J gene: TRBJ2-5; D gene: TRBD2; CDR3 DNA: TGTGCCAGCAGCGCCGGGACTAAAGAGACCCAGTACTTC; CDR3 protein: CASSAGTKETQYF